This T cell receptor beta chain was documented in a study of shared clonotypes between healthy human individuals. Points from the study as a whole: Shared across a few donors were approximately 5% of the naive CD4 clonotypes.

The length of the CDR3 is 15 residues. Trimming cost V 4 bases and J 0 bases, with 12 bases left between them. Germline V lookup: CDR1 KGHSH, CDR2 LQKENI. Produced via immunoSEQ multiplex PCR; TCRdb's table is partial and in-frame only. This repertoire shows millions of clones, 85% to 95% found once; its top ten account for 0.35% to 0.5%. Turning to this clone: The antigen is undetermined.

V and J are TRBV18 and TRBJ1-2; D might be TRBD1 (5 bases). This receptor was obtained from a man aged 18 to 29 in good health. Some clones in this sample may be carry-over from other donors' samples. Sequenced material: naive CD4+ T cells from PBMCs. Indicated subset: CD45RA+ positively selected. CDR3 amino acids: CASSQGTDANYGYTF. In nucleotides, the CDR3 is TGTGCCAGCTCACAAGGGACTGACGCTAACTATGGCTACACCTTC.